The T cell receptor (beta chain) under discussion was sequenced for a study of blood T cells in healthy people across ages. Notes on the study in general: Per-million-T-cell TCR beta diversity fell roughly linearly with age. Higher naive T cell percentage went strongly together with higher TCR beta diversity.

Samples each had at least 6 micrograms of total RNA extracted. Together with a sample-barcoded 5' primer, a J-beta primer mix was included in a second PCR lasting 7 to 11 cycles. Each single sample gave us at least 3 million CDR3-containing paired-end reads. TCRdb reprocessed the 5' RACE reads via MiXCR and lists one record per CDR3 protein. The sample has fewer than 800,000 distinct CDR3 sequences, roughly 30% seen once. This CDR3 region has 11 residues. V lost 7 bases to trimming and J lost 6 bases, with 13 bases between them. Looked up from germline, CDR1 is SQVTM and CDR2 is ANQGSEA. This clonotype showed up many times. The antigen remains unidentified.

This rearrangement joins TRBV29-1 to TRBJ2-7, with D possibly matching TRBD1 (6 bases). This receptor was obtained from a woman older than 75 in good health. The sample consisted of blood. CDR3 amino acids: CSANTGSEQYF. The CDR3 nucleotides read TGCAGCGCTAATACAGGGTCCGAGCAGTACTTC.